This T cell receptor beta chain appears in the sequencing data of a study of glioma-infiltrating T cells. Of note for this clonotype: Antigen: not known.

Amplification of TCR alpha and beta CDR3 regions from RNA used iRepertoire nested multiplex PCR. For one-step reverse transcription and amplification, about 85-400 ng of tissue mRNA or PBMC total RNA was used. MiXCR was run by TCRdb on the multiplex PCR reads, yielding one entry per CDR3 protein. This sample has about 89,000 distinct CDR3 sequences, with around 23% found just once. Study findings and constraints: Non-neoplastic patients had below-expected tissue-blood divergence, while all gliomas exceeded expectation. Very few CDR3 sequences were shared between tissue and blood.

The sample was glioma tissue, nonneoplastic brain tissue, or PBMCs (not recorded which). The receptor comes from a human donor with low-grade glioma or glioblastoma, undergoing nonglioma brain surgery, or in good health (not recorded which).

The CDR3 DNA sequence: TGCAGCAAGGGGACTAGCGGGAGTGGTGAGCAGTTCTTC. It yields the protein CSKGTSGSGEQFF. V and J are TRBV29-1 and TRBJ2-1; 14 bases agree with TRBD2. CDR1 and CDR2 from the germline V gene are SQVTM and ANQGSEA. V trimming: 8 bases; J trimming: 9 bases; junction bases outside the gene matches: 6. CDR3 length: 13 amino acids.